The sequence of this T cell receptor (beta chain) was determined in a study of T cells in Graves' hyperthyroidism and ophthalmopathy. About this clonotype itself: Its matching antigen is unknown.

It was uncontrolled infection, other autoimmune disease, pregnancy or lactation that excluded patients. RNA transcripts yielded amplified TCR beta CDR3 regions. Primed by the HTBI set, a first-round RT-PCR was run on the TCR CDR3. A single record per CDR3 protein comes from TCRdb applying MiXCR to the multiplex PCR reads. The data show about 290,000 distinct CDR3 sequences, roughly 13% seen once. CDR1 is LGHNA and CDR2 is YSLEER in the germline V gene. The junction had 9 bases not matched to a gene; V was cut back by 0 bases and J by 10 bases. This CDR3 spans 15 amino acids. General observations from the study: In the blood, most expanded thyroid clonotypes above 0.001 appeared as well. The model's output predicted ophthalmopathy at a median of about 6.5 months prior to onset.

Sequencing was done on a sample of blood. V usage is TRBV4-3 and J usage is TRBJ2-1, with 7 bases fitting TRBD2. This receptor was obtained from a young woman with Graves' hyperthyroidism that later progressed to Graves' ophthalmopathy. This chain's CDR3 is CASSQDRAGVREQFF. The CDR3 DNA reads TGCGCCAGCAGCCAAGATAGGGCGGGAGTACGGGAGCAGTTCTTC.